The text below deals with one T cell receptor beta chain. Antigen unknown. The memory fraction was CD4+CD45RO+CD25- cells. Full-length variable regions came from constant-region reverse primers plus semi-nested Nested Universal Primer A PCR. TCRdb redid the calling of the 5' RACE reads with MiXCR, one entry per CDR3 protein. Of 55,000 to 80,000 distinct CDR3 sequences in the sample, 20% to 25% were seen once. The CDR3 length is 14 residues. The V gene's germline CDR1 is MNHEY and CDR2 SVGAGI. Trimming removed 5 bases at V and 3 bases at J, with 14 bases between. Study observations and caveats: Tumor Treg TCRs overlapped most with tumor naive CD4+ cells. The TCR gene usage of tumor memory CD4+ T cells clustered together with blood and lymph node memory CD4+ cells and with lymph node naive CD4+ cells.

Sample: memory CD4+ T cells sorted from a lymph node. The subset denotes: memory CD4+ T cells, CD4+CD45RO+CD25-. V usage is TRBV6-5 and J usage is TRBJ2-7; D is unresolved. This clonotype was sampled from a female donor with breast cancer. This chain's CDR3 is CASSPIGVGYEQYF. CDR3 nucleotides: TGTGCCAGCAGTCCCATTGGGGTAGGCTACGAGCAGTACTTC.